The entry that follows covers one TCR beta chain sequence. Its antigen is unknown. 60 Vbeta and 13 Jbeta primers were used in PCR. Profiled with immunoSEQ multiplex PCR; TCRdb holds only in-frame clones, not every one. The sample records around 120,000 clones, over 80% being singletons. The sample is drawn from a study of cytomegalovirus exposure and HLA in healthy donors. Study-wide results and caveats: Among the CMV-associated chains, a few were confirmed in vitro as specific for CMV antigens.

The TCR sequence derives from a man in his fifties in good health and CMV-seronegative. The sequenced material came from PBMCs.

The CDR3 loop reads CASSLTGLAGVVDTQYF. CDR3 sequence (DNA): TGTGCCAGTAGTCTAACGGGACTAGCGGGAGTAGTAGATACGCAGTATTTT. The V and J genes are TRBV19 and TRBJ2-3; the match to TRBD2 covers 14 bases. The CDR3 length is 17 residues. Germline loops: CDR1 LNHDA, CDR2 SQIVND (reference sequence). The trim removed 5 bases at V and 5 bases at J, leaving 9 bases unmatched.